These 14 T cell receptor beta chains came from one sample sequenced in a study of T cells after yellow fever vaccination. A single record per CDR3 protein comes from TCRdb applying MiXCR to the 5' RACE reads. Of about 350,000 distinct CDR3 sequences in the sample, roughly 8.4% were seen once. Sample: PBMCs, taken about 41 days after the first yellow fever vaccination. These receptors came from a man between 18 and 35 years old who received the YFV17D yellow fever vaccine.

This clonotype was seen a few times. The V and J genes are TRBV4-3 and TRBJ1-2; 9 nucleotides match TRBD1. This CDR3 spans 20 amino acids. Unmatched junction bases numbered 16, after V lost 0 bases and J lost 2 bases. In germline, CDR1 is LGHNA, CDR2 YSLEER. The DNA for the CDR3 is TGCGCCAGCAGCCAAGACGGCCTTCGGACAGGGGCCAACTCCAACTATGGCTACACCTTC. Its translation: CASSQDGLRTGANSNYGYTF.

This clonotype was recorded a few times. CDR3 amino acids: CASSAQRNEQFF. CDR3 bases: TGTGCCAGCAGCGCCCAAAGGAATGAGCAGTTCTTC. The rearrangement joins TRBV13 to TRBJ2-1; unclear D gene. The length of the CDR3 is 12 residues. Germline V gene lookup returns CDR1 PRHDT and CDR2 FYEKMQ (reference sequence). Trimming removed 5 bases at V and 7 bases at J, with 9 bases between.

The rearrangement links TRBV4-1 to TRBJ2-1, with a possible D match to TRBD1 (5 bases). CDR1 MGHRA and CDR2 YSYEKL come from the germline V gene. V lost 1 base and J 10 bases, leaving 17 bases between the germline ends. The CDR3 extends over 15 amino acids. The CDR3 bases are TGCGCCAGCAGCCAAGTAATGGTGGGGCTAGGGGAGCAGTTCTTC. The encoded protein is CASSQVMVGLGEQFF.

V is TRBV5-1 and J is TRBJ1-4; D is undetermined. Trimming shortened V by 4 bases and J by 8 bases, and 12 bases separated the two germline ends. The CDR3 contains 13 residues. Germline V gives CDR1 SGHRS, CDR2 YFSETQ. CDR3 sequence (DNA): TGCGCCAGCAGCGCATCTAGCGACGAAAAACTGTTTTTT. This codes for CASSASSDEKLFF. Based on the CDR3 plus reference TRBV5-1 and TRBJ1-4, the full variable domain is KAGVTQTPRYLIKTRGQQVTLSCSPISGHRSVSWYQQTPGQGLQFLFEYFSETQRNKGNFPGRFSGRQFSNSRSEMNVSTLELGDSALYLCASSASSDEKLFFGSGTQLSVL.

The CDR3 is CASSYVGDYGYTF. The CDR3 DNA reads TGTGCCAGCAGTTACGTGGGGGACTATGGCTACACCTTC. The chain joins TRBV6-2 or TRBV6-3 to TRBJ1-2; perhaps TRBD1 as D (5 bases). Germline CDR1 reads MNHEY; CDR2 reads SVGEGT. This CDR3 is built from 13 residues. Trimming pared 2 bases from V and 3 bases from J, leaving 7 bases between.

This clonotype was counted between two and nine times. The V gene is TRBV3-1, the J gene TRBJ1-1; 9 positions agree with TRBD1. Trimming took 4 bases from V and 7 from J; bases not matched to a gene: 13. Per germline, CDR1 LGHDT and CDR2 YNNKEL (reference sequence). CDR3 size: 16 residues. CDR3 region: CASSPPRQGVSVEAFF. The CDR3 DNA follows: TGTGCCAGCAGCCCCCCTCGACAGGGGGTCTCGGTTGAAGCTTTCTTT.

This chain connects TRBV9 to TRBJ2-5; 10 bases are shared with TRBD1. CDR3 length: 15 amino acids. Germline V gene sequence: CDR1 SGDLS, CDR2 YYNGEE. With 0 bases clipped from V and 5 bases from J, the junction kept 4 bases outside the gene matches. The CDR3 reads CASSVEGTGAETQYF. CDR3 DNA: TGTGCCAGCAGCGTAGAAGGGACAGGGGCCGAGACCCAGTACTTC.

This clonotype was observed a few times. The chain couples TRBV7-2 to TRBJ2-1; D is unresolved. The CDR3 is 15 residues long. The germline V gene encodes CDR1 SGHTA and CDR2 FQGNSA. Deletions cut 2 bases from V and 1 base from J, with 9 bases between. The CDR3 DNA follows: TGTGCCAGCAGCTTAAATTCCGGATCCTACAATGAGCAGTTCTTC. This codes for CASSLNSGSYNEQFF.

The rearrangement links TRBV11-2 to TRBJ2-1; 12 positions agree with TRBD2. The CDR3 is 17 residues long. After removal of 5 bases from V and 9 bases from J, the junction contained 14 bases not matched to a gene. Germline assignment: CDR1 SGHAT and CDR2 FQNNGV. CDR3: CASSTGASGGGVGEQFF. The CDR3 DNA reads TGTGCCAGCAGCACAGGGGCTAGCGGGGGGGGAGTTGGTGAGCAGTTCTTC.

A few counts support this clonotype. The chain combines TRBV6-2 or TRBV6-3 with TRBJ2-1; 12 bases align to TRBD2. There are 18 residues in the CDR3. V trimming: 6 bases; J trimming: 0 bases; junction bases outside the gene matches: 9. CDR1 and CDR2 (germline): MNHEY, SVGEGT. CDR3 DNA: TGTGCCAGCAGCCTGACTAGCGGGGGCCTCCACTCCTACAATGAGCAGTTCTTC. This gives the protein CASSLTSGGLHSYNEQFF.

Here the CDR3 reads CASIKGGARDWETQYF. The CDR3 DNA sequence: TGTGCCAGCATCAAGGGTGGGGCCCGGGATTGGGAGACCCAGTACTTC. The chain employs TRBV7-8 and TRBJ2-5; tentatively, D is TRBD1 or TRBD2 (5 bases each). The V gene lost 7 bases and the J gene lost 5 bases, with 23 bases spanning the gap. The CDR3 sequence is 16 residues long. Germline V lookup: CDR1 SGHVS, CDR2 FQNEAQ. The whole variable domain, remainder taken from reference TRBV7-8 and TRBJ2-5, is GAGVSQSPRYKVAKRGQDVALRCDPISGHVSLFWYQQALGQGPEFLTYFQNEAQLDKSGLPSDRFFAERPEGSVSTLKIQRTQQEDSAVYLCASIKGGARDWETQYFGPGTRLLVL.

The chain uses TRBV12-3 or TRBV12-4 and TRBJ2-7, with TRBD1 as a possible D gene (6 bases). The CDR3 is made up of 13 amino acids. V shed 6 bases and J shed 3 bases, with 12 bases lying between them. In DNA, the CDR3 is TGTGCCAGCAGGATGACAGGACACTACGAGCAGTACTTC. It encodes CASRMTGHYEQYF.

This clonotype was detected a few times. The rearrangement links TRBV6-5 to TRBJ2-3; D is perhaps TRBD2 (5 bases). V lost 2 bases and J lost 0, with 6 bases in between. This CDR3 is 14 amino acids long. CDR1 MNHEY and CDR2 SVGAGI come from the germline V gene. In nucleotides, the CDR3 is TGTGCCAGCAGTTACGAGCGGAGCACAGATACGCAGTATTTT. Translating it yields CASSYERSTDTQYF.

This clonotype was counted at least ten times. The J gene is TRBJ2-3, the V gene TRBV29-1; TRBD2 might be the D (6 bases). The CDR3 runs to 16 residues. Germline V gives CDR1 SQVTM, CDR2 ANQGSEA. The ends were cut back, 4 bases at V and 2 bases at J, with 19 bases in the middle. The CDR3 DNA sequence: TGCAGCGTTGGGGGGACTCTATCCGGCCCCACAGATACGCAGTATTTT. Protein sequence: CSVGGTLSGPTDTQYF.